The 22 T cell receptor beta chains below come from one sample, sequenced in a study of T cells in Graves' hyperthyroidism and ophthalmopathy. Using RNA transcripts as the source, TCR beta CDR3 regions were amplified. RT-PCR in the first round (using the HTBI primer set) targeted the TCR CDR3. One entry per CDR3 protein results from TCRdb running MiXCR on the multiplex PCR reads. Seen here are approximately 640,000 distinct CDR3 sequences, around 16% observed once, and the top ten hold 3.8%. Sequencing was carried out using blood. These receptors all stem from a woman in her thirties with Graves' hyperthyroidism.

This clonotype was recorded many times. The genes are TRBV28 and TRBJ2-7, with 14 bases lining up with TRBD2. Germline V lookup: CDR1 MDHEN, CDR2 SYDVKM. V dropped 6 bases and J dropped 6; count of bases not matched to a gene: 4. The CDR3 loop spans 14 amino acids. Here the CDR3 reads CASRTSGRASEQYF. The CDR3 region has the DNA TGTGCCAGCAGGACTAGCGGGAGGGCCTCCGAGCAGTACTTC. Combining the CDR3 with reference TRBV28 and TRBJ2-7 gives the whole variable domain DVKVTQSSRYLVKRTGEKVFLECVQDMDHENMFWYRQDPGLGLRLIYFSYDVKMKEKGDIPEGYSVSREKKERFSLILESASTNQTSMYLCASRTSGRASEQYFGPGTRLTVT.

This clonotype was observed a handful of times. The CDR3 DNA sequence: TGTGCCAGCAGCCCACTAGGCACTGGAGAGACCCAGTACTTC. Translation: CASSPLGTGETQYF. The rearrangement joins TRBV7-2 to TRBJ2-5; D perhaps matches TRBD2 (5 bases). Germline V lookup: CDR1 SGHTA, CDR2 FQGNSA. The V end lost 5 bases, the J end lost 4 bases, and 14 bases lay between the germline ends. The CDR3 contains 14 residues.

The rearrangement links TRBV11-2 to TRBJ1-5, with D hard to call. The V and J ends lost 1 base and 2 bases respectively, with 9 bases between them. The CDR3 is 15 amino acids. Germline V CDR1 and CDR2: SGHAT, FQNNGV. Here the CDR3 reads CASSLGGHGNQPQHF. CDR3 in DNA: TGTGCCAGCAGCTTAGGAGGGCACGGCAATCAGCCCCAGCATTTT.

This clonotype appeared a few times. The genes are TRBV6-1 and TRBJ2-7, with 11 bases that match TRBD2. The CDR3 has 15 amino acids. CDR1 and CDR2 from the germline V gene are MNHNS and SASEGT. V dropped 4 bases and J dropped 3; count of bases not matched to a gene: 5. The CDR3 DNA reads TGTGCCAGCAGTGTTCGACTAGCGGGGCTCTACGAGCAGTACTTC. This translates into CASSVRLAGLYEQYF.

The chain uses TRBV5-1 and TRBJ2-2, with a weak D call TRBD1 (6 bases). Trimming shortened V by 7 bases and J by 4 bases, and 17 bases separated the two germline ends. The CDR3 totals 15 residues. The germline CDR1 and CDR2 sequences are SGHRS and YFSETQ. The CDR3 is CASHLPGHTTGELFF. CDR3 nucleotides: TGCGCCAGCCACCTACCGGGACATACCACCGGGGAGCTGTTTTTT.

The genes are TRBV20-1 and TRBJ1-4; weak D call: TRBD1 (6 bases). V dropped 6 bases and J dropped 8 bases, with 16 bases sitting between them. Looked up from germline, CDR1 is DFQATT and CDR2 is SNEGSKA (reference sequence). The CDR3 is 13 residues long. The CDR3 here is CSAPRGAGEKLFF. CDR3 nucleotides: TGCAGTGCCCCACGGGGGGCAGGGGAAAAACTGTTTTTT.

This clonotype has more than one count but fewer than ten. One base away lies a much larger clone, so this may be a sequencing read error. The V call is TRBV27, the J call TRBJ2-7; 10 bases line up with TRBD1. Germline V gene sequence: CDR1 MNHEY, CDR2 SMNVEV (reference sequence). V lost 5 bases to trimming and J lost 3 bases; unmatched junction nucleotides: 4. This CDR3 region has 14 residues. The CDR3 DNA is TGTGCCAGCAGTCGGACAGGGGGGCACTACGAGCAGTACTTC. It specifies CASSRTGGHYEQYF.

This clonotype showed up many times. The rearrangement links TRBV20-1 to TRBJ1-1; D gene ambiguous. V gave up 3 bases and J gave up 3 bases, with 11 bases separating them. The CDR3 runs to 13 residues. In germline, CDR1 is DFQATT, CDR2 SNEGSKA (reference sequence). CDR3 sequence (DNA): TGCAGTGCTAGCCCAGGAAGGGACACTGAAGCTTTCTTT. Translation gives CSASPGRDTEAFF.

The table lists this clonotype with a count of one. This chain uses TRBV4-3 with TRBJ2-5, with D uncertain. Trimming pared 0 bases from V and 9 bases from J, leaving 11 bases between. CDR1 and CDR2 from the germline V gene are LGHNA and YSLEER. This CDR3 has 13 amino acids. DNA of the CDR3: TGCGCCAGCAGCCAAGATCGAAGAAGGGCCCAGTACTTC. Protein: CASSQDRRRAQYF.

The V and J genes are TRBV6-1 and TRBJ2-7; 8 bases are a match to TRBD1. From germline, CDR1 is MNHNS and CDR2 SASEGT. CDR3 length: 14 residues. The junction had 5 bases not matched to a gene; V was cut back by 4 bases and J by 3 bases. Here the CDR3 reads CASSATGGFYEQYF. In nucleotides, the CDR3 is TGTGCCAGCAGTGCCACAGGGGGATTCTACGAGCAGTACTTC.

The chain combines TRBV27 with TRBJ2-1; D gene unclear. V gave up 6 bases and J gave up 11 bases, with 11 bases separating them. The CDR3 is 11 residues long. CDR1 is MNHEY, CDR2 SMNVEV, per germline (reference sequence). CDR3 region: CASSDGPKQFF. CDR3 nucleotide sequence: TGTGCCAGCAGCGACGGACCCAAGCAGTTCTTC.

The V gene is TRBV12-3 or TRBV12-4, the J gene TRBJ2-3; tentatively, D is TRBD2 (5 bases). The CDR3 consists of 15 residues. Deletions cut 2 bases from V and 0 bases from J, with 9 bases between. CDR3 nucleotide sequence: TGTGCCAGCAGTTTAACTAGTGAGAGCACAGATACGCAGTATTTT. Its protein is CASSLTSESTDTQYF.

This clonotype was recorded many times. Here the CDR3 DNA reads TGTGCCAGCAGCCGACCTGACGACAAAGCTTTCTTT. It translates to CASSRPDDKAFF. The genes are TRBV3-1 and TRBJ1-1; D remains ambiguous. Deletions cut 4 bases from V and 9 bases from J, with 12 bases between. The CDR3 loop spans 12 amino acids. Germline V gene data show CDR1 as LGHDT and CDR2 as YNNKEL (reference sequence).

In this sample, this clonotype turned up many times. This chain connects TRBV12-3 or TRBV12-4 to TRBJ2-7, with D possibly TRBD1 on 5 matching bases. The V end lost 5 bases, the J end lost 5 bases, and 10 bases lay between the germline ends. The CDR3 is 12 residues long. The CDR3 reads CASSVTVNEQYF. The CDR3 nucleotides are TGTGCCAGCAGTGTGACAGTGAACGAGCAGTACTTC.

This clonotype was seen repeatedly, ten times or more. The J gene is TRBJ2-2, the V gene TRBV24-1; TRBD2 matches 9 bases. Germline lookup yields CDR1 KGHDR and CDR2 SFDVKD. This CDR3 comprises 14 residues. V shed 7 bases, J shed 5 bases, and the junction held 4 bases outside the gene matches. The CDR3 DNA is TGTGCCACCAGGAGTAGCGGGAGAACCGGGGAGCTGTTTTTT. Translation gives CATRSSGRTGELFF.

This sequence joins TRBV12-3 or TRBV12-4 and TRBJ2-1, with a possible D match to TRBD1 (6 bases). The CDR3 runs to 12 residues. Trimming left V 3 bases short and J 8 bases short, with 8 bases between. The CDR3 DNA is TGTGCCAGCAGTTTCAGGGGCTATGAGCAGTTCTTC. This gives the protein CASSFRGYEQFF.

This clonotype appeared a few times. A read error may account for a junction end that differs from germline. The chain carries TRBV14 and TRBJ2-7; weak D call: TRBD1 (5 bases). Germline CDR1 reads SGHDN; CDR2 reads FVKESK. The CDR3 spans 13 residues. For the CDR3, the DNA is TGTGCCAGCAGCAAAGACAGACCCTACGAGCAGTACTTC. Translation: CASSKDRPYEQYF.

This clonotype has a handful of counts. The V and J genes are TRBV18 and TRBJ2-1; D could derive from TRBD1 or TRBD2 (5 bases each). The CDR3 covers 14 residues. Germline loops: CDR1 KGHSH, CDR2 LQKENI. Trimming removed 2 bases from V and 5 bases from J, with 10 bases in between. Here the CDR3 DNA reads TGTGCCAGCTCACCAGAGAGGGACCACAATGAGCAGTTCTTC. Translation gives CASSPERDHNEQFF.

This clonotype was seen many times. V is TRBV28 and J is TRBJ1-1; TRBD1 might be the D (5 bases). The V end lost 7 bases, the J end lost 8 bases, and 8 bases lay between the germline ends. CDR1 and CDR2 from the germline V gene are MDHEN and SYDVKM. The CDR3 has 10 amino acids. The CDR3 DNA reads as TGTGCCAGCATTGACAGAGAAGCTTTCTTT. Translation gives CASIDREAFF.

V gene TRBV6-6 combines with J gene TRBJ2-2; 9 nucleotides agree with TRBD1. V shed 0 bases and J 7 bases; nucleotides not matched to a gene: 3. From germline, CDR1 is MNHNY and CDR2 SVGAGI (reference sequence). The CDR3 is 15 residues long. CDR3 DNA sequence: TGTGCCAGCAGTTACTCGGGACAGGGCAGCGGGGAGCTGTTTTTT. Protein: CASSYSGQGSGELFF.

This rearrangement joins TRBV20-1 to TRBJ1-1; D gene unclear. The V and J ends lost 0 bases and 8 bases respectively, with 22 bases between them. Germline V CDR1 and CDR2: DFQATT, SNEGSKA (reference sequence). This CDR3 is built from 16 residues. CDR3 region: CSARDRREALGVEAFF. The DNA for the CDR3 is TGCAGTGCTAGAGATCGGAGGGAGGCCCTGGGAGTAGAAGCTTTCTTT.

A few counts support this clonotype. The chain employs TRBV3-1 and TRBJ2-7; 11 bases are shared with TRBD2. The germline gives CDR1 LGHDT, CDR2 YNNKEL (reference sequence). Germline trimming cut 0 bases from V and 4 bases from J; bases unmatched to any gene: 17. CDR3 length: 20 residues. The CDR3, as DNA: TGTGCCAGCAGCCAAGATATGGGACTAGCGGTAGGTACGAGCCCTTACGAGCAGTACTTC. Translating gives CASSQDMGLAVGTSPYEQYF.